The clone carrying this TCR beta chain was seen only a few times. What it binds is unknown. The entry originates in a study of identical twins. The study's findings and limits: The study found excess low generation probability among twin-shared out-of-frame alpha sequences.

TCRdb re-called the 5' RACE reads with MiXCR, one entry per CDR3 protein. The repertoire holds 1.5 million to 2 million distinct CDR3 sequences, with around 29% as singletons. CDR1 and CDR2 (germline): MGHDK, SYGVNS. The CDR3 totals 15 residues. The chain carries TRBV25-1 and TRBJ2-4, with TRBD1 matching over 8 bases. Matching the DNA end better, TRBJ2-5 makes the J call doubtful. Sequenced material: cord blood. The TCR comes from a newborn girl in good health. CDR3 DNA: TGTGCCAGCAGTGAAATCGACAGGGGCGGTCGGACCCAGTACTTC. It codes for CASSEIDRGGRTQYF.